These T cell receptor beta chains were read from a single sample in a study of metastatic and nonmetastatic thyroid tumors. TCRdb reprocessed the PCR reads using MiXCR. The sample yields approximately 16,000 clones, about 30% seen once. Sequencing was performed on tumor tissue. Receptor source: a male donor with papillary thyroid cancer or a benign thyroid nodule (not recorded which). Some clones in this sample may be carry-over from other donors' samples. CDR3s include the opening cysteine and the closing phenylalanine or tryptophan. The order of the fields is J gene, V gene, D gene, clone size, CDR3 DNA, CDR3 protein. A D gene is named only where the DNA matches it firmly. Not every row has a clone size; where given, it reads once, few, many or a size class.

>TRBJ2-7|TRBV11-2|TRBD2|-
TGTGCCAGCAGCTTAGGTGGACTAGCGGGAGTATCCAGGTACGAGCAGTACTTC
CASSLGGLAGVSRYEQYF
>TRBJ1-5|TRBV24-1|-|many
TGTGCCACAGCGACAGGAGGCTCAAATCAGCCCCAGCATTTT
CATATGGSNQPQHF
>TRBJ2-1|TRBV6-1|TRBD2|medium-sized
TGTGCCATGCGGGACTACCCAGACAATGAGCAGTTCTTC
CAMRDYPDNEQFF
>TRBJ2-7|TRBV28|TRBD1|many
TGTGCCAGCAGTTTCGGACAGGGGAGGGCCGAGCAGTACTTC
CASSFGQGRAEQYF
>TRBJ2-7|TRBV11-2|TRBD2|-
TGTGCCAGCAGCTTATTGGTTGGGACTAGCGGGGTTTACGAGCAGTACTTC
CASSLLVGTSGVYEQYF
>TRBJ2-7|TRBV20-1|TRBD2|-
TGCAGTGCTAGAGAACCTAGCGGGAGGGCCCTCGAGCAGTACTTC
CSAREPSGRALEQYF
>TRBJ2-4|TRBV11-2|-|medium-sized
TGTGCCAGCAGCTCATTTACGGCAGCCAGCGGCATTCAGTACTTC
CASSSFTAASGIQYF
>TRBJ1-5|TRBV19|TRBD1|-
TGTGCCAGAAGTACAATTCACCCTAGGACAGGCTTGAATCAGCCCCAGAAGTTT
CARSTIHPRTGLNQPQKF
>TRBJ2-7|TRBV30|-|-
TGTGCCTGGAGTGGCATCCTCGAGCAGTACTTC
CAWSGILEQYF
>TRBJ2-3|TRBV19|-|many
TGTGCCAGTAGTATCCGAAAGCCCTTTCGGGGTAACAGGAATACGCAGTATTTT
CASSIRKPFRGNRNTQYF
>TRBJ1-2|TRBV12-3/TRBV12-4|TRBD1|many
TGTGCCAGCAGCCCCAACCAGGGGGCGTCTGGCTACACCTTC
CASSPNQGASGYTF
>TRBJ2-1|TRBV7-8|-|few
TGTGCCAGCAGGGGAGCTTACAATGAGCAGTTCTTC
CASRGAYNEQFF
>TRBJ2-7|TRBV11-2|-|-
TGTGCCAGCAGACTAGATAATAGTCAAAGGCACGAGCAGTACTTC
CASRLDNSQRHEQYF
>TRBJ2-1|TRBV11-2|TRBD2|once
TGTGCCAGCAGCGAACTAGCGGGAGGCCGTAACAATGAGCAGTTCTTC
CASSELAGGRNNEQFF
>TRBJ1-6|TRBV5-6|-|-
TGTGCCAGCAGCTTGGTGGGGTCCGATTCACCCCTCCACTTT
CASSLVGSDSPLHF
>TRBJ1-6|TRBV9|TRBD1|-
TGTGCCAGCAGCGTAGGAGGGCAGGGGGCCTCACCCCTCCACTTT
CASSVGGQGASPLHF
>TRBJ2-5|TRBV20-1|TRBD2|once
TGCAGTGCTAGAGACGAGCCCGGGACTAGCCGGAAGACCCAGTACTTC
CSARDEPGTSRKTQYF
>TRBJ2-3|TRBV20-1|TRBD2|-
TGCAGTGCTAGGGCTAGCGGGGGGGCAAGGACAGAAACACAGTATTTT
CSARASGGARTETQYF
>TRBJ1-1|TRBV28|-|medium-sized
TGTGCCAGCAGTTTATATTACGGGAGGGAACCGAACACTGAAGCTTTCTTT
CASSLYYGREPNTEAFF
>TRBJ2-7|TRBV11-2|-|medium-sized
TGTGCCAGCAGCTTAGCGGGCTACGAGCAGTACTTC
CASSLAGYEQYF
>TRBJ1-2|TRBV6-2/TRBV6-3|-|-
TGTGCCAGCAGTGACGACCAGGGAAGGTATCGGGGCTACACCTTC
CASSDDQGRYRGYTF
>TRBJ2-3|TRBV11-2|-|-
TGTGCCAGCAGTTACTCGGGGGTTTTAGATACGCAGTATTTT
CASSYSGVLDTQYF
>TRBJ2-2|TRBV4-2|-|many
TGTGCCAGCAGCCAAGTGGAGGTCACCGGGGAGCTGTTTTTT
CASSQVEVTGELFF
>TRBJ1-2|TRBV19|-|medium-sized
TGTGCCAGTAGTATAGAGTTTAACAGGGCGAATGGCTACACCTTC
CASSIEFNRANGYTF
>TRBJ2-7|TRBV11-2|TRBD1|medium-sized
TGTGCCAGCAGTTCTGACAGGGCGTCCTACGAGCAGTACTTC
CASSSDRASYEQYF
>TRBJ1-3|TRBV2|-|many
TGTGCCAGCAGTGAGATGGCGGACACCATATATTTT
CASSEMADTIYF
>TRBJ2-6|TRBV12-3/TRBV12-4|-|few
TGTGCCAGCAGTTTAGTTTCAGGGGTCGGGGCCAACGTCCTGACTTTC
CASSLVSGVGANVLTF
>TRBJ1-6|TRBV5-4|TRBD1|-
TGTGCCAGCAGTCCCGGACAGGGGGCAGCGTATAATTCACCCCTCCACTTT
CASSPGQGAAYNSPLHF
>TRBJ2-1|TRBV20-1|-|-
TGCAGTGCTGTAAGCCTTGCAATGAGGGAGCAGTTCTTC
CSAVSLAMREQFF
>TRBJ1-6|TRBV12-3/TRBV12-4|-|-
TGTGACAGCAGTTTACGCGAGGTTTCCCCCCTCCACTTT
CDSSLREVSPLHF
>TRBJ2-7|TRBV5-4|-|many
TGTGCCAGCAGCTTGGCAGCTGTACCAACCTACGAGCAGTACTTC
CASSLAAVPTYEQYF
>TRBJ1-2|TRBV30|-|many
TGTGCCTGGAGCTCGGACGGGACATCAAACTATGGCTACACCTTC
CAWSSDGTSNYGYTF
>TRBJ1-1|TRBV7-9|-|medium-sized
TGTGCCAGCAGCTTAGACCCGCGGGGGGAATTTGAAGCTTTCTTT
CASSLDPRGEFEAFF
>TRBJ2-1|TRBV24-1|TRBD1|many
TGTGCCACCAGTGATGGGACAGGGGTTAGGCAGTTCTTC
CATSDGTGVRQFF
>TRBJ1-2|TRBV5-1|-|-
TGCGCCACAAGCCCAACGGTTACAGGGAGGGGAAACTATGGCTACACCTTC
CATSPTVTGRGNYGYTF
>TRBJ2-3|TRBV7-2|-|-
TGTGCCAGCAGCTTGAGCAGGGGCAGCACAGATACGCAGTATTTT
CASSLSRGSTDTQYF
>TRBJ2-7|TRBV28|TRBD2|medium-sized
TGTGCCAGCACCACTTCGGGGGGCGAGCAGTACTTC
CASTTSGGEQYF
>TRBJ1-5|TRBV20-1|TRBD1|once
TGCAGTGCTAGCGGACAGGGGGCGCGCGGCAATCAGCCCCAGCATTTT
CSASGQGARGNQPQHF
>TRBJ2-7|TRBV4-1|-|-
TGCGCCAGCAGCCAAGATCGGTGGACTAACGAGCAGTACTTC
CASSQDRWTNEQYF
>TRBJ1-2|TRBV20-1|-|-
TGCAGTGCTAGAGATCCAGGGATCAATGGCTACACCTTC
CSARDPGINGYTF
>TRBJ1-2|TRBV20-1|-|-
TGCAGTGCTAGGGCAGGGATTGATGGCTACACCTTC
CSARAGIDGYTF
>TRBJ2-7|TRBV11-2|TRBD2|few
TGTGCCAGCAGCAAAGAGGGACTAGCCTACGAGCAGTACTTC
CASSKEGLAYEQYF
>TRBJ2-5|TRBV4-3|-|-
TGCGCCAGCAGCCAAGAACAGGGCCCTGAGGAGACCCAGTACTTC
CASSQEQGPEETQYF
>TRBJ1-1|TRBV11-2|-|once
TGTGCCAGCAGCCGAAACCGGGACGAAGCTTTCTTT
CASSRNRDEAFF
>TRBJ2-1|TRBV19|TRBD2|medium-sized
TGTGCCAGTACCCTTAGCGGGAGCTCCTACAATGAGCAGTTCTTC
CASTLSGSSYNEQFF
>TRBJ2-7|TRBV30|TRBD1|-
TGTGCCTCTTCTAGGGGACAGGGGGCGCACGAGCAGTACTTC
CASSRGQGAHEQYF
>TRBJ2-7|TRBV28|TRBD2|few
TGTGCCAGCAGTCCAGGGACTAGCGGGTCCTACGAGCAGTACTTC
CASSPGTSGSYEQYF
>TRBJ2-7|TRBV6-1|TRBD2|-
TGTGCCAGCAGACTAGCGGTCTCCTACGAGCAGTACTTC
CASRLAVSYEQYF
>TRBJ2-1|TRBV19|-|-
TGTGCCAGTAGCTCCTCTAGAAATGAGCAGTTCTTC
CASSSSRNEQFF